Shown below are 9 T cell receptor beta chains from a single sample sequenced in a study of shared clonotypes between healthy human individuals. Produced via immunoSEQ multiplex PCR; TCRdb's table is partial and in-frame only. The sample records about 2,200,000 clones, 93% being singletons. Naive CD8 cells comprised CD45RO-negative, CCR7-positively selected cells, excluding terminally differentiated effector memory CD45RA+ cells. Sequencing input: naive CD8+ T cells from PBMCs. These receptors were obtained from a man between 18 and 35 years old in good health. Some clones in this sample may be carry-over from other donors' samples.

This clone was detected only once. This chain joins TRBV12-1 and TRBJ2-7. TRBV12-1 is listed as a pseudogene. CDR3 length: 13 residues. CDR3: CASSFEGPAEQYF. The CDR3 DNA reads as TGTGCCAGCAGCTTTGAGGGCCCGGCGGAGCAGTACTTC.

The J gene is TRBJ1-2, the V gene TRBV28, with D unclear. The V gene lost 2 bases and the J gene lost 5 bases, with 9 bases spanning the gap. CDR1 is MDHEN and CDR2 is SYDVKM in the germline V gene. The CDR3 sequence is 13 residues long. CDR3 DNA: TGTGCCAGCAGTTTAGGCCCCCCGTATGGCTACACCTTC. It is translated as CASSLGPPYGYTF.

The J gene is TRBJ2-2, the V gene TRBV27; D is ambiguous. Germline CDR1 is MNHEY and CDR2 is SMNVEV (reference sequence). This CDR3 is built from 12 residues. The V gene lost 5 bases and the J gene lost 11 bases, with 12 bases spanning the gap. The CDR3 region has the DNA TGTGCCAGCAGTCCCCCCCGCGGAGAGCTGTTTTTT. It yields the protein CASSPPRGELFF.

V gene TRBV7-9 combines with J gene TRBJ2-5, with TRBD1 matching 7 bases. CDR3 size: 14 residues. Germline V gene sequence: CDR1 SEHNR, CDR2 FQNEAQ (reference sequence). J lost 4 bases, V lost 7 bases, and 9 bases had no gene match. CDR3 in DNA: TGTGCCAGCACCGAAGACAGGGTCAGAGAGACCCAGTACTTC. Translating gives CASTEDRVRETQYF.

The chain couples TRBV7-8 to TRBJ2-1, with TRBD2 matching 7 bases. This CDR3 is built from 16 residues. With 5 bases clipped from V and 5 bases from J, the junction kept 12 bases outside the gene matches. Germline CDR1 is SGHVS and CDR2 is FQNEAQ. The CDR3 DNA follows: TGTGCCAGCAGCCAGCTCACGGGGAGGGTAGACAATGAGCAGTTCTTC. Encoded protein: CASSQLTGRVDNEQFF.

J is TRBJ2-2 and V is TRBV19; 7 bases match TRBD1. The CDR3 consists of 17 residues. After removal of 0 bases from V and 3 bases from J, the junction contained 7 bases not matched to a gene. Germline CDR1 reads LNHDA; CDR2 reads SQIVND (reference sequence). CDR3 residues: CASSIDEWQGDTGELFF. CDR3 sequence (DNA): TGTGCCAGTAGTATAGATGAATGGCAGGGGGACACCGGGGAGCTGTTTTTT.

CDR3 sequence (DNA): TGTGCCAGCAGTTTGGGATTGCGAATCTACGAGCAGTACTTC. Translating it yields CASSLGLRIYEQYF. This chain links TRBV27 with TRBJ2-7, with D unclear. The CDR3 is 14 residues long. V gave up 3 bases and J gave up 3 bases, with 12 bases separating them. Germline-derived CDR1 and CDR2 are MNHEY and SMNVEV (reference sequence).

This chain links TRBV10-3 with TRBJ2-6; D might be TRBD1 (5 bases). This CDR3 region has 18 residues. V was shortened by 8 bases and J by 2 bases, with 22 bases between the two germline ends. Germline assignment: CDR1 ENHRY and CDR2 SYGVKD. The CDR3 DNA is TGTGCCATCTGGCGACAGCAGTCTCCTTATACTGGGGCCAACGTCCTGACTTTC. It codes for CAIWRQQSPYTGANVLTF.

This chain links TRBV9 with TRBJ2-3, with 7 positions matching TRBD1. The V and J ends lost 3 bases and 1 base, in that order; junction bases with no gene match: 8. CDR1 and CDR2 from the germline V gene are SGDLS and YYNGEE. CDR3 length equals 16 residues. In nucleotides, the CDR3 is TGTGCCAGCAGCGGAGGGACAGTCCCACGCACAGATACGCAGTATTTT. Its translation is CASSGGTVPRTDTQYF.